These T cell receptor beta chains were read from a single sample in a study of T cell repertoires in cytomegalovirus infection. MiXCR, applied by TCRdb to the reads, yields one record per CDR3 protein. The sample lists hundreds of thousands of distinct CDR3 sequences, roughly 33% occurring once. These receptors lack a known antigen. The source was cultured CD8+ T cells from PBMCs, collected from culture after CMV antigen stimulation. The receptors here all came from a human donor in good health (CMV status not recorded). Some clones in this sample may be carry-over from other donors' samples. Each CDR3 is given with its conserved first and last residue. Each record gives: clone size, D gene, V gene, J gene, CDR3 DNA, CDR3 protein. D genes are given only for firm matches. Some rows mark clone size as missing; the rest say once, few, many or name a class of expanded clone.

>few|TRBD1|TRBV4-1|TRBJ1-1
TGCGCCAGCAGCCCGCAGGGGGCAGCGGAGACTGAAGCTTTCTTT
CASSPQGAAETEAFF
>NA|NA|TRBV28|TRBJ2-1
TGTGCCAGCAGTTTGGACCCCGACCTATACAATGAGCAGTTCTTC
CASSLDPDLYNEQFF
>NA|TRBD1|TRBV27|TRBJ2-2
TGTGCCAGCAGTTTGTCTCGGACAGGGTATCCCGGGGAGCTGTTTTTT
CASSLSRTGYPGELFF
>once|TRBD2|TRBV19|TRBJ2-3
TGTGCCAGTAGTATCCCCGGGACTAGTCCCAAAGATACGCAGTATTTT
CASSIPGTSPKDTQYF
>NA|TRBD2|TRBV27|TRBJ2-3
TGTGCCAGCAGTTACATAGGGAGCGGGGAAGACCCAGATACGCAGTATTTT
CASSYIGSGEDPDTQYF
>NA|NA|TRBV6-8|TRBJ2-6
TGTGCCAGCAGAGAGTTAGACGACTCTGGGGCCAACGTCCTGACTTTC
CASRELDDSGANVLTF
>few|TRBD2|TRBV6-5|TRBJ2-1
TGTGCCAGCAGTTACGGACTAGCGGGGGGTGTATCCTACAATGAGCAGTTCTTC
CASSYGLAGGVSYNEQFF
>few|NA|TRBV6-5|TRBJ2-2
TGTGCCAGCAGTTATTATGCGAACACCGGGGAGCTGTTTTTT
CASSYYANTGELFF
>NA|NA|TRBV28|TRBJ1-1
TGTGCCAGCAGCTGGGTCGGGAATGCTGAAGCTTTCTTT
CASSWVGNAEAFF
>few|TRBD2|TRBV2|TRBJ2-1
TGTGCCAGCACCACTAGCGGGGGCCTTTACAATGAGCAGTTCTTC
CASTTSGGLYNEQFF
>NA|NA|TRBV7-6|TRBJ2-2
TGTGCCAGCAGCTTAGTAACGGAGAACACCGGGGAGCTGTTTTTT
CASSLVTENTGELFF